Listed below are T cell receptor beta chains from one sample, sequenced in a study of cytomegalovirus exposure and HLA in healthy donors. The data were produced by immunoSEQ multiplex PCR, yet TCRdb's version contains in-frame clones alone and is incomplete. The sample comprises about 110,000 clones, 76% of which are singletons, and 7% to 9% rests with the top ten. The sequenced sample consisted of PBMCs. These receptors all come from a woman aged 45-60 years in good health and CMV-seropositive. Both conserved end residues are part of each CDR3. The D gene is left open where the match is weak. Not every row has a clone size; where given, it reads once, few, many or a size class.

TRBV6-5	-	TRBD1	TRBJ2-1	TGTGCCAGCAGTACCACAGGGGGCGCGCTTAATGAGCAGTTCTTC	CASSTTGGALNEQFF
TRBV6-4	-	TRBD2	TRBJ2-2	TGTGCCAGCTCGAGCGGGAGCAACACCGGGGAGCTGTTTTTT	CASSSGSNTGELFF
TRBV18	-	TRBD1	TRBJ2-3	TGTGCCAGCTCACTCCGCGGACAGGGGTCCAAAGCAGATACGCAGTATTTT	CASSLRGQGSKADTQYF
TRBV7-2	-	-	TRBJ2-5	TGTGCCAGCAGCTTAGACCCCAGACAAGAGACCCAGTACTTC	CASSLDPRQETQYF
TRBV6-4	once	-	TRBJ2-3	TGTGCCTACAGCAATACAGATACGCAGTATTTT	CAYSNTDTQYF
TRBV7-8	-	-	TRBJ2-7	TGTGCCAGCAGTGAGAGATACGACGAGCAGTACTTC	CASSERYDEQYF
TRBV5-1	-	-	TRBJ1-6	TGCGCCAGCCGGGAATTGAATTCACCCCTCCACTTT	CASRELNSPLHF
TRBV15	-	-	TRBJ2-7	TGTGCCACCAGCAGAGTTCAGGGGAAATTCGACGAGCAGTACTTC	CATSRVQGKFDEQYF
TRBV15	-	-	TRBJ2-5	TGTGCCACCAGCGGTACTAGTGACGAGACCCAGTACTTC	CATSGTSDETQYF
TRBV9	-	TRBD1	TRBJ1-1	TGTGCCAGCAGCCCCCGGACAGGTCCCACTGAAGCTTTCTTT	CASSPRTGPTEAFF
TRBV7-9	-	TRBD1	TRBJ1-5	TGTGCCAGCAGCCCACCGGGACAGGGTATTGGGCCCCAGCATTTT	CASSPPGQGIGPQHF
TRBV7-2	-	-	TRBJ1-3	TGTGCCAGCAGCAGGGAGGGATTTGGAAACACCATATATTTT	CASSREGFGNTIYF
TRBV27	-	-	TRBJ2-7	TGTGCCAGCAGTTTGCTGGCAGGGCGGGAGCAGTACTTC	CASSLLAGREQYF
TRBV5-6	-	-	TRBJ1-1	TGTGCCAGCAGCTTGGGAGACTTTGAAGCTTTCTTT	CASSLGDFEAFF
TRBV2	-	TRBD1	TRBJ1-5	TGTGCCAGCAGTGGGGTGTCGGGCAGGGGGACGACCAATCAGCCCCAGCATTTT	CASSGVSGRGTTNQPQHF
TRBV6-6	once	-	TRBJ1-3	TGTGCCAGCCAGGACTCTGGAAACACCATATATTTT	CASQDSGNTIYF
TRBV7-9	once	-	TRBJ1-5	TGTGCCAGCAGCGTTATGGGGGGGCCCCAGCATTTT	CASSVMGGPQHF
TRBV5-4	-	TRBD2	TRBJ2-2	TGTGCCAGCAGCTACCGGACTAGCGGGCCGAACACCGGGGAGCTGTTTTTT	CASSYRTSGPNTGELFF
TRBV11-2	-	-	TRBJ2-6	TGTGCCAGCAGCCGAACAGCTGGGGCCAACGTCCTGACTTTC	CASSRTAGANVLTF
TRBV7-9	-	TRBD1	TRBJ1-1	TGTGCCAGCAGCCGCCCCCGGGACAGGGAAGCTTTCTTT	CASSRPRDREAFF
TRBV5-6	-	TRBD2	TRBJ2-3	TGTGCCAGCAGCTTGGCCGGGGCGGGAGGGTCTTGGCGGACAGATACGCAGTATTTT	CASSLAGAGGSWRTDTQYF
TRBV9	-	-	TRBJ1-4	TGTGCCAGCAGTGAAACAGGGTGGCGAGAAAAACTGTTTTTT	CASSETGWREKLFF
TRBV7-3	-	-	TRBJ2-2	TGTGCCAGCAGCTGGTCGGTTGCGGACACCGGGGAGCTGTTTTTT	CASSWSVADTGELFF
TRBV6-1	-	-	TRBJ1-1	TGTGCCAGCACGGGAAATCGGGCTTTCTTT	CASTGNRAFF
TRBV6-5	-	-	TRBJ2-5	TGTGCCAGCAGTGAGGGCGAGACCCAGTACTTC	CASSEGETQYF
TRBV6-5	-	TRBD2	TRBJ2-4	TGTGCCAGCAGTAAGCGGGAGGTCAAAAACATTCAGTACTTC	CASSKREVKNIQYF
TRBV9	-	-	TRBJ2-3	TGTGCCAGCAGCGTAGTACAGTTAGGTACGCAGTATTTT	CASSVVQLGTQYF
TRBV20-1	few	-	TRBJ2-7	TGCAGTGCTATAAGGGGCTACGAGCAGTACTTC	CSAIRGYEQYF
TRBV5-6	-	-	TRBJ2-2	TGTGCCAGCAGCTTGACAGGGGCGGGAACCGGGGAGCTGTTTTTT	CASSLTGAGTGELFF
TRBV5-6	-	TRBD2	TRBJ2-3	TGTGCCAGCAGCTTCGGGACTAGCGGGAGGGAGGGAGATACGCAGTATTTT	CASSFGTSGREGDTQYF
TRBV23-1	-	-	TRBJ2-6	TGCGCCAGCAGTCAATCTGGGCTTGGGGGGGCCAACGTCCTGACTTTC	CASSQSGLGGANVLTF
TRBV5-4	-	-	TRBJ1-1	TGTGCCAGCAGCTTGGAGCGGAACACTGAAGCTTTCTTT	CASSLERNTEAFF
TRBV5-4	once	TRBD2	TRBJ2-7	TGTGCCAGCAGCTCCGGTGGTAGCGGGAGGGCCGGGTACGAGCAGTACTTC	CASSSGGSGRAGYEQYF
TRBV10-3	-	-	TRBJ1-1	TGTGCCATCAGCCGTGGCGGGCCAATGAACACTGAAGCTTTCTTT	CAISRGGPMNTEAFF
TRBV4-1	few	-	TRBJ2-3	TGCGCCAGCAGCCCAGGGCCGGGCACAGATACGCAGTATTTT	CASSPGPGTDTQYF
TRBV7-9	-	-	TRBJ2-5	TGTGCCAGCAGCCTCCCCAGGGGAGAAGAGACCCAGTACTTC	CASSLPRGEETQYF
TRBV6-1	-	TRBD1	TRBJ1-2	TGTGCCAGCAGGCGGACAGGGGGCGACTATGGCTACACCTTC	CASRRTGGDYGYTF